A selection of T cell receptor beta chains follows, all from one sample in a study of blood T cells in healthy people across ages. A single record per CDR3 protein comes from TCRdb applying MiXCR to the 5' RACE reads. This sample carries nearly 1 million distinct CDR3 sequences, roughly 51% of them seen once, and the ten largest clones take 20% to 25%. Sequenced input: blood. The receptor source for this set is an older woman in good health. The CDR3 runs from the conserved cysteine through the conserved F or W. Each record gives: D gene, V gene, clone size, J gene, CDR3 protein, CDR3 DNA. A D gene is named only where the DNA matches it firmly. Size values are once, few and many counts, or a class for expanded clones, and some rows have none.

NA	TRBV29-1	NA	TRBJ2-5	CSTDGLNGHEQYF	TGCAGCACAGATGGTCTAAATGGCCATGAGCAGTACTTC
TRBD1	TRBV15	NA	TRBJ2-5	CATSRDGDRGRRETQYF	TGTGCCACCAGCAGAGATGGGGACAGGGGGCGGAGGGAGACCCAGTACTTC
NA	TRBV7-3	NA	TRBJ2-7	CASSLSAGRGYEQYF	TGTGCCAGCAGCTTATCGGCCGGCAGAGGGTACGAGCAGTACTTC
TRBD2	TRBV20-1	NA	TRBJ2-7	CSARAPASGSYEQYF	TGCAGTGCTAGGGCGCCGGCTAGCGGGAGCTACGAGCAGTACTTC
TRBD1	TRBV20-1	few	TRBJ2-6	CSASRQGGTGANVLTF	TGCAGTGCTTCCCGACAGGGCGGAACTGGGGCCAACGTCCTGACTTTC
TRBD2	TRBV7-2	NA	TRBJ2-1	CASSVSGIVSNEQFF	TGTGCCAGCAGCGTCAGCGGGATTGTAAGCAATGAGCAGTTCTTC
NA	TRBV3-1	few	TRBJ1-6	CASTLGRNNSPLHF	TGTGCCAGCACCCTTGGACGGAATAATTCACCCCTCCACTTT
NA	TRBV9	NA	TRBJ1-4	CASSVATAPNEKLFF	TGTGCCAGCAGTGTGGCGACGGCCCCTAATGAAAAACTGTTTTTT
NA	TRBV15	NA	TRBJ2-1	CATSSHPGHEQFF	TGTGCCACCAGCAGCCACCCCGGGCATGAGCAGTTCTTC
NA	TRBV11-2	NA	TRBJ2-1	CASSSLPGGILVNEQFF	TGTGCCAGCAGCTCGCTCCCGGGCGGGATTCTTGTCAATGAGCAGTTCTTC
TRBD2	TRBV4-3	NA	TRBJ2-7	CASSQEAGGLYEQYF	TGCGCCAGCAGCCAAGAAGCGGGAGGTCTATACGAGCAGTACTTC
NA	TRBV5-1	NA	TRBJ1-6	CASSLGDRVLNSPLHF	TGCGCCAGCAGCTTGGGAGACCGGGTCTTGAATTCACCCCTCCACTTT
TRBD2	TRBV12-3/TRBV12-4	NA	TRBJ2-3	CASSYRTSGSRDTQYF	TGTGCCAGCAGTTACAGGACTAGCGGGAGTCGCGATACGCAGTATTTT
TRBD2	TRBV5-6	few	TRBJ2-1	CASSLGTTSSYNEQFF	TGTGCCAGCAGCCTTGGGACTACTAGCTCCTACAATGAGCAGTTCTTC
NA	TRBV11-2	NA	TRBJ1-5	CASSVIRGNQPQHF	TGTGCCAGCAGCGTAATTCGTGGAAATCAGCCCCAGCATTTT
TRBD2	TRBV12-3/TRBV12-4	once	TRBJ2-7	CASSSWTSRFYEQYF	TGTGCCAGCAGTTCCTGGACTAGCCGATTTTACGAGCAGTACTTC
TRBD2	TRBV19	NA	TRBJ2-3	CASSIWGAAATSGSYGDTQYF	TGTGCCAGTAGTATTTGGGGGGCTGCGGCAACTAGCGGATCGTATGGAGATACGCAGTATTTT
NA	TRBV30	NA	TRBJ2-5	CAWSRETQYF	TGTGCCTGGAGTAGGGAGACCCAGTACTTC
NA	TRBV20-1	NA	TRBJ2-5	CSAQQGEETQYF	TGCAGTGCTCAGCAGGGCGAAGAGACCCAGTACTTC
TRBD2	TRBV20-1	NA	TRBJ2-3	CSAATSTGISADTQYF	TGCAGTGCCGCGACTAGCACGGGCATTTCGGCAGATACGCAGTATTTT
TRBD2	TRBV7-9	NA	TRBJ2-1	CASSDRIAGGDNEQFF	TGTGCCAGCAGCGATCGTATAGCGGGGGGGGACAATGAGCAGTTCTTC
NA	TRBV15	NA	TRBJ2-1	CATSRAGIYNEQFF	TGTGCCACCAGCAGAGCAGGGATCTACAATGAGCAGTTCTTC
TRBD1	TRBV3-1	once	TRBJ2-7	CASSQLGTEYEQYF	TGTGCCAGCAGCCAACTTGGGACAGAATACGAGCAGTACTTC
TRBD1	TRBV2	NA	TRBJ2-1	CASSNTGTGAYNEQFF	TGTGCCAGCAGTAACACCGGGACAGGGGCTTACAATGAGCAGTTCTTC
TRBD2	TRBV6-2/TRBV6-3	few	TRBJ2-7	CASNWASGHQYF	TGTGCCAGCAATTGGGCTAGCGGACATCAGTACTTC
NA	TRBV7-2	many	TRBJ2-1	CASSLGGEQFF	TGTGCCAGCAGCTTAGGGGGTGAGCAGTTCTTC
TRBD1	TRBV6-5	NA	TRBJ2-6	CASRDRGGSGANVLTF	TGTGCCAGCAGGGACAGGGGAGGGTCTGGGGCCAACGTCCTGACTTTC
TRBD1	TRBV28	NA	TRBJ2-7	CASSLVGQGRSEQYF	TGTGCCAGCTCTCTCGTAGGACAGGGTCGGTCCGAGCAGTACTTC
NA	TRBV11-2	NA	TRBJ2-7	CASSVGGTLSYEQYF	TGTGCCAGCAGCGTCGGGGGCACCTTATCCTACGAGCAGTACTTC
NA	TRBV20-1	once	TRBJ2-5	CSARAFSPGALKETQYF	TGCAGTGCTAGGGCTTTTAGCCCGGGGGCTCTAAAAGAGACCCAGTACTTC
NA	TRBV5-1	NA	TRBJ2-7	CASSLALGTNEQYF	TGCGCCAGCAGCTTGGCCCTGGGTACTAACGAGCAGTACTTC
TRBD2	TRBV29-1	NA	TRBJ2-5	CSAREGLAGHNEQYF	TGCAGCGCCAGAGAGGGACTAGCGGGCCACAATGAGCAGTACTTC
NA	TRBV12-3/TRBV12-4	few	TRBJ2-3	CASSTGLPGDTQYF	TGTGCCAGCAGCACGGGACTCCCGGGGGATACGCAGTATTTT
TRBD2	TRBV29-1	NA	TRBJ2-2	CSVDGSAGVTGELFF	TGCAGCGTTGATGGATCAGCGGGAGTAACCGGGGAGCTGTTTTTT
NA	TRBV7-2	few	TRBJ1-2	CASSLVSGSLGGYTF	TGTGCCAGCAGCTTAGTTTCAGGGTCTCTCGGTGGCTACACCTTC
NA	TRBV7-2	many	TRBJ2-1	CASSSGPNEQFF	TGTGCCAGCAGCTCCGGACCCAATGAGCAGTTCTTC
TRBD2	TRBV5-1	NA	TRBJ2-1	CASSLAPAGSGGEQFF	TGCGCCAGCAGCTTGGCGCCAGCGGGGTCAGGCGGTGAGCAGTTCTTC
NA	TRBV6-6	few	TRBJ1-1	CASSRDIWDTEAFF	TGTGCCAGCAGTCGGGACATCTGGGACACTGAAGCTTTCTTT
NA	TRBV2	many	TRBJ2-6	CASRVATSGANVLTF	TGTGCCAGCAGGGTGGCGACCTCTGGGGCCAACGTCCTGACTTTC
TRBD2	TRBV12-3/TRBV12-4	NA	TRBJ2-7	CASSAGPGRDEQYF	TGTGCCAGCAGTGCGGGACCCGGGAGGGACGAGCAGTACTTC
TRBD2	TRBV12-3/TRBV12-4	few	TRBJ2-5	CASSLVPGGEQETQYF	TGTGCCAGCAGTTTAGTCCCCGGGGGGGAACAAGAGACCCAGTACTTC
NA	TRBV13	NA	TRBJ2-5	CASSVAPAESQETQYF	TGTGCCAGCAGCGTAGCCCCGGCGGAGAGCCAAGAGACCCAGTACTTC
NA	TRBV11-2	few	TRBJ2-3	CATLQGTDTQYF	TGTGCCACGCTCCAGGGGACAGATACGCAGTATTTT